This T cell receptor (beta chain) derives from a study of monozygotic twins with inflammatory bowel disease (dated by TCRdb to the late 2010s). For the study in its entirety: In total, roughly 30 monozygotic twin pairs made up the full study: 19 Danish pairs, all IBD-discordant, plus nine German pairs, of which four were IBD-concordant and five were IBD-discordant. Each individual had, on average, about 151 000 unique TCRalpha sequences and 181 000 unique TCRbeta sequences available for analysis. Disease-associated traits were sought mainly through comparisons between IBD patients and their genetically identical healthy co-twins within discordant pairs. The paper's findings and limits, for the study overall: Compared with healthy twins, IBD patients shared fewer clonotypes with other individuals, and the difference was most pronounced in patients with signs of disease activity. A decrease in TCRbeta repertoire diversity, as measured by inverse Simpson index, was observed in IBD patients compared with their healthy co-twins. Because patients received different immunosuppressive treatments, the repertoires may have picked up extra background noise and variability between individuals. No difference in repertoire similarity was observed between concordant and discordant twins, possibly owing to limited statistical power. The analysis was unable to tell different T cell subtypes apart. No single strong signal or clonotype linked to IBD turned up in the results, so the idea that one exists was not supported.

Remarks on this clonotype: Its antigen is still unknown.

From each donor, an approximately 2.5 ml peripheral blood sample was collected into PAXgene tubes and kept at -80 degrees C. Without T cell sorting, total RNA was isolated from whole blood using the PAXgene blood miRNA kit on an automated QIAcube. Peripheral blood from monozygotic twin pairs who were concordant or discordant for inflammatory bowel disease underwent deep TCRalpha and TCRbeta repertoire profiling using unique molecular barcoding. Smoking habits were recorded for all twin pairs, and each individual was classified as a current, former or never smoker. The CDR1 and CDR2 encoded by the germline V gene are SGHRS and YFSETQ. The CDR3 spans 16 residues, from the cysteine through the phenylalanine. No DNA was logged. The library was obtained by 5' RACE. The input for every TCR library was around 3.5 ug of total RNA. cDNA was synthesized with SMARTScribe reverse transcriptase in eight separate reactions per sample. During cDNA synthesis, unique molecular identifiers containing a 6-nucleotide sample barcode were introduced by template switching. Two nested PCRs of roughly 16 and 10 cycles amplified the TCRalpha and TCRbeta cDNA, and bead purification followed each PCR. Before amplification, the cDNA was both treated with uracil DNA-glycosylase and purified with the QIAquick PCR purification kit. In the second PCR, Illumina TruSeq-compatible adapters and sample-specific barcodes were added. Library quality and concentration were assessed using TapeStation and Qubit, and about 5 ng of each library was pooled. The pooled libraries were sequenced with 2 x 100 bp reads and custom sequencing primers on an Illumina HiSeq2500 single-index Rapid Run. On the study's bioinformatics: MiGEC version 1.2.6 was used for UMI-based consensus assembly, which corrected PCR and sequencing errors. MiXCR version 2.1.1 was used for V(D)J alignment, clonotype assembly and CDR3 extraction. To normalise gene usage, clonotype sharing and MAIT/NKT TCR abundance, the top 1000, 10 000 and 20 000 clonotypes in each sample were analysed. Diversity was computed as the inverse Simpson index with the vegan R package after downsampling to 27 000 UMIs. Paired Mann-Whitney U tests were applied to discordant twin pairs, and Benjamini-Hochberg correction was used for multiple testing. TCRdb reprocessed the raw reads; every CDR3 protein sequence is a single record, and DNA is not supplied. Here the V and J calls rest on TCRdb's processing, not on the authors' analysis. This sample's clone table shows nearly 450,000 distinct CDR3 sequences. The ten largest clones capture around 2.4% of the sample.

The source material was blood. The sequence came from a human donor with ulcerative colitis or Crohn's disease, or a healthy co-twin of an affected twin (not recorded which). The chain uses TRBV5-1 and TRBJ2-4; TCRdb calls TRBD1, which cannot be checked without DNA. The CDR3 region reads CASRQDRSNAKNIQYF. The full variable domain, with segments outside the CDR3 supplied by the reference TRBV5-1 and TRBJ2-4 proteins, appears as KAGVTQTPRYLIKTRGQQVTLSCSPISGHRSVSWYQQTPGQGLQFLFEYFSETQRNKGNFPGRFSGRQFSNSRSEMNVSTLELGDSALYLCASRQDRSNAKNIQYFGAGTRLSVL.